This record covers a single T cell receptor (beta chain). What antigen it recognizes has not been identified. This record belongs to a study of monozygotic twins with inflammatory bowel disease (dated by TCRdb to between 2018 and 2021). Turning to the overall study: In total, about 30 monozygotic twin pairs made up the full study: 19 Danish pairs, all IBD-discordant, plus nine German pairs, of which four were IBD-concordant and five were IBD-discordant. Each individual had, on average, about 151 000 unique TCRalpha sequences and 181 000 unique TCRbeta sequences available for analysis. Disease-associated traits were sought mainly through comparisons between IBD patients and their genetically identical healthy co-twins within discordant pairs.

Library preparation was by 5' RACE. Preparation of each TCR library used approximately 3,200 ng of total RNA. cDNA was synthesized with SMARTScribe reverse transcriptase in eight separate reactions per sample. During cDNA synthesis, template switching introduced unique molecular identifiers that contained a 6-nucleotide sample barcode. Two nested PCRs of about 15 and 9 cycles amplified the TCRalpha and TCRbeta cDNA, and bead purification followed each PCR. Before amplification, the cDNA was treated with uracil DNA-glycosylase and purified using the QIAquick PCR purification kit. The second PCR was the step at which Illumina TruSeq-compatible adapters and sample-specific barcodes were added. Library quality and concentration were assessed using TapeStation and Qubit, and approximately 5 ng of each library was pooled. Sequencing of pooled libraries was carried out on an Illumina HiSeq2500 single-index Rapid Run using 2 x 100 bp reads and custom sequencing primers. As for the original processing: MiGEC version 1.2.6 was used for UMI-based consensus assembly, which corrected PCR and sequencing errors. V(D)J alignment, clonotype assembly and CDR3 extraction were performed with MiXCR version 2.1.1. Normalisation of gene usage, clonotype sharing and MAIT/NKT TCR abundance was achieved by analysing the top 1000, 10 000 and 20 000 clonotypes per sample. Diversity was computed as the inverse Simpson index with the vegan R package after downsampling to 27 000 UMIs. Paired Mann-Whitney U tests were applied to discordant twin pairs, with Benjamini-Hochberg correction for multiple testing. Once TCRdb had reprocessed the reads, it stored one entry per CDR3 protein sequence and supplied no DNA. The V and J calls here are based on TCRdb, not the publication. The sample has fewer than 350,000 distinct CDR3 sequences on record. The ten largest make up around 2% of the sample.

In the germline V gene, CDR1 corresponds to SGHRS and CDR2 to YFSETQ. Inclusive of the bounding cysteine and phenylalanine, the CDR3 is 15 residues long. No DNA sequence was recorded. From each donor, a roughly 2.7 ml peripheral blood sample was drawn into PAXgene tubes and stored at -80 degrees C. Without T cell sorting, total RNA was isolated from whole blood using the PAXgene blood miRNA kit on an automated QIAcube. Deep TCRalpha and TCRbeta repertoire profiling with unique molecular barcoding was performed on peripheral blood of monozygotic twin pairs concordant or discordant for inflammatory bowel disease. For every twin pair, smoking habits were documented, and each individual was categorised as a current, former or never smoker. Results the study describes overall, beyond this receptor: No single strong signal or clonotype linked to IBD turned up in the results, so the idea that one exists was not supported. TCRbeta repertoire diversity, by inverse Simpson index, was decreased in IBD patients compared with their healthy co-twins. Because patients received different immunosuppressive treatments, the repertoires may have picked up extra background noise and variability between individuals. Different T cell subtypes could not be distinguished in the analysis. IBD patients shared fewer clonotypes with other individuals than healthy twins did, most markedly in patients showing signs of disease activity. Concordant and discordant twins showed no difference in repertoire similarity, possibly because of limited statistical power.

This receptor was obtained from a human donor with ulcerative colitis or Crohn's disease, or a healthy co-twin of an affected twin (not recorded which). Recombination connected TRBV5-1 to TRBJ2-1; TCRdb's D call of TRBD1 is untestable without DNA. Sequenced: blood. This receptor carries the CDR3 CASSLRGTAYNEQFF.